This T cell receptor (beta chain) was captured in a study of early T cells in non-severe SARS-CoV-2 infection. Overall study context: Investigators sequenced bulk RNA drawn from unsorted whole blood, and chains remained unpaired.

Regarding the study as a whole: Anti-spike CD8 specificities were favored by VDJdb matching, whose results missed private and CD4 specificities.

This clonotype was seen many times. What it binds is unknown. Individual cDNA molecules carried attached unique molecular identifiers. MiXCR was run by TCRdb on the 5' RACE reads, yielding one entry per CDR3 protein. The table records approximately 38,000 distinct CDR3 sequences, 4.1% of them present only once. The CDR3 consists of 14 residues. The V gene's germline CDR1 is MNHEY and CDR2 SMNVEV (reference sequence). V lost 7 bases, J lost 9 bases, and 12 bases stayed unmatched. Sequencing input: whole blood. This receptor was taken from an adult who was a healthcare worker with PCR-confirmed SARS-CoV-2 infection or an uninfected control (not recorded which). The V call is TRBV27, the J call TRBJ2-3; 8 bases are shared with TRBD1. The CDR3 nucleotides are TGTGCCAGCACCGGGCAGGGGGCGCTTCCCACGCAGTATTTT. This gives the protein CASTGQGALPTQYF.